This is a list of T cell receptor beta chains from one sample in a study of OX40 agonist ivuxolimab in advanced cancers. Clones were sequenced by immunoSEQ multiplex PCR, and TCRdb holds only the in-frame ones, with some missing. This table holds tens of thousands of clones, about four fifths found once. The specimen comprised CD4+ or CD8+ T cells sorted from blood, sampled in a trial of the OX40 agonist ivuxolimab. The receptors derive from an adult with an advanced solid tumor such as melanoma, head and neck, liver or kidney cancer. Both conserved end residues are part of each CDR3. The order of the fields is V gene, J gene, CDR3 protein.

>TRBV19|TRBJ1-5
CASSPGINQPQHF
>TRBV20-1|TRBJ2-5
CSAHFGKTQYF
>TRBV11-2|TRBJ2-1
CASSFNNEQFF
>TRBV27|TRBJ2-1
CASRFSGRKQFF
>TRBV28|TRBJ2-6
CASSYAAGKSSGANVLTF
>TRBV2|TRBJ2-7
CASSRGGGGGYEQYF
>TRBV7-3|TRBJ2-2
CASSLTQGAGELFF
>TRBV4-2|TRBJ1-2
CASSQDRAAVYGYTF
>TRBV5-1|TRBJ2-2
CASSLWRTDTGELFF
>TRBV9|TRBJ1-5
CASSGTPGGIVGPQHF
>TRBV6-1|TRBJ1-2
CASSGGQGPYGYTF
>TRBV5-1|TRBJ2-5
CASRVWGGETQYF
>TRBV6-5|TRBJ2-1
CASKTGVANEQFF
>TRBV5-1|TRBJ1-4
CASRNDRGQEKLFF
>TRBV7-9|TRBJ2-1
CASSLGQGGRNEQFF
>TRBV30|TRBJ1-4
CALTRGPGEKLFF
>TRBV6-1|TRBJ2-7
CASSEIGSSYEQYF
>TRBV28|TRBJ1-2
CASSAPGQGAGGYTF